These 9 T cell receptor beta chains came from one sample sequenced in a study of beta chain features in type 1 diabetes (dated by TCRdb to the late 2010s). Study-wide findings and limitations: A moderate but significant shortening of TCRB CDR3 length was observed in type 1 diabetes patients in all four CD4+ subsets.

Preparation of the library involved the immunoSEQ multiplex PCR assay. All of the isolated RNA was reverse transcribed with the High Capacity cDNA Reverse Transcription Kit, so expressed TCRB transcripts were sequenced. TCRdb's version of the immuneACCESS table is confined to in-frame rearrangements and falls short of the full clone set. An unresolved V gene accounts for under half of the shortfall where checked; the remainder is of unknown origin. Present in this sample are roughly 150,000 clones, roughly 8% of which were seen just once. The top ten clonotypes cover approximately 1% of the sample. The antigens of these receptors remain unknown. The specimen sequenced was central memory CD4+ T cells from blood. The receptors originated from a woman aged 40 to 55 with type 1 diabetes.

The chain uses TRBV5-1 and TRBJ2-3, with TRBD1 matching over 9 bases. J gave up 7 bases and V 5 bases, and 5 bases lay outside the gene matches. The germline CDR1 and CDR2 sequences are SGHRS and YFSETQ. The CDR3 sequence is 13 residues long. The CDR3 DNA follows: TGCGCCAGCAGTTGGGACAGGGATAATACGCAGTATTTT. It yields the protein CASSWDRDNTQYF.

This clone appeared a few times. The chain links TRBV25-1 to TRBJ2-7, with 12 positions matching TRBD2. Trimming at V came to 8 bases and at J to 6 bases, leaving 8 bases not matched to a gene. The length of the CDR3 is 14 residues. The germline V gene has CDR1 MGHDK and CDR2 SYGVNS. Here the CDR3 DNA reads TGTGCCAGCGGCTTGACTAGCGGGGGAACCGAGCAGTACTTC. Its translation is CASGLTSGGTEQYF.

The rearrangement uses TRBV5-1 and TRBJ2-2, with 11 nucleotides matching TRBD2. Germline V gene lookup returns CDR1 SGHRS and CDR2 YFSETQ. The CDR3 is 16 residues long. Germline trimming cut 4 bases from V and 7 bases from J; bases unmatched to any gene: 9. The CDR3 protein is CASSRSGLAEGGELFF. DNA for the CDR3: TGCGCCAGCAGCAGATCGGGACTAGCGGAAGGCGGGGAGCTGTTTTTT.

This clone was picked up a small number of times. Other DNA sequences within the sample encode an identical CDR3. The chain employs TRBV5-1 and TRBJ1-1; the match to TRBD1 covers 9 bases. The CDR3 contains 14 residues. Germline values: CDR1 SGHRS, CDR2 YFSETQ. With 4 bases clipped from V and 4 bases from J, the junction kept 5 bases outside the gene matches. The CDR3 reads CASSPGQGGTEAFF. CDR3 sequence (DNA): TGCGCCAGCAGCCCGGGACAGGGAGGCACTGAAGCTTTCTTT.

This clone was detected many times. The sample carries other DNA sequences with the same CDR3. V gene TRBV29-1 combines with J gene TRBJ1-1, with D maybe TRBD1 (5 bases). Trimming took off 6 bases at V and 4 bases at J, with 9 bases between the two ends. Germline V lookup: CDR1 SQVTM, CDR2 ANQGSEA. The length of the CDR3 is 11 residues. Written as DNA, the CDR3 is TGCAGCGTCAGGGAGGGCACTGAAGCTTTCTTT. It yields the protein CSVREGTEAFF.

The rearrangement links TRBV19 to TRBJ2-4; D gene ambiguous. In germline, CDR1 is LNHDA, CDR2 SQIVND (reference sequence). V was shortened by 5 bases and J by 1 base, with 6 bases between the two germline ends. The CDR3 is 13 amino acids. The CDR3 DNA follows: TGTGCCAGTAGTCCCCCGGCCAAAAACATTCAGTACTTC. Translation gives CASSPPAKNIQYF.

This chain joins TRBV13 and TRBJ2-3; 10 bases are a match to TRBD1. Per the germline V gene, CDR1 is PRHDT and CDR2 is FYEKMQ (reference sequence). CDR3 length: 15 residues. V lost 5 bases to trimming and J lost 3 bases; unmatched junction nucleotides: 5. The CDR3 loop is CASSAGQGWTDTQYF. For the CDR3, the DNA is TGTGCCAGCAGCGCGGGACAGGGGTGGACAGATACGCAGTATTTT.

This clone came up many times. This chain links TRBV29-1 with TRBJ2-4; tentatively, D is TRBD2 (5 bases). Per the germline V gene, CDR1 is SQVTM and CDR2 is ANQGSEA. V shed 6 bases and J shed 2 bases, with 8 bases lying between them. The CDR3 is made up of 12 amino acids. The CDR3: CSVGDTKNIQYF. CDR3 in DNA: TGCAGCGTGGGAGATACCAAAAACATTCAGTACTTC.

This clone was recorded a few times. For the CDR3, the DNA is TGTGCCAGCAGCCCACTAGCGGGCAACAATGAGCAGTTCTTC. This sequence encodes CASSPLAGNNEQFF. The chain links TRBV9 to TRBJ2-1; 9 bases line up with TRBD2. With 4 bases clipped from V and 5 bases from J, the junction kept 4 bases outside the gene matches. The CDR3 consists of 14 residues. The germline V gene has CDR1 SGDLS and CDR2 YYNGEE.